The present T cell receptor beta chain was sequenced within a study of cytomegalovirus exposure and HLA in healthy donors. The assay was immunoSEQ multiplex PCR, and TCRdb's table has in-frame clones only and misses some. Found here are some 140,000 clones, around 88% of them singletons; the top ten hold 20% to 25%. V shed 2 bases and J shed 5 bases, with 6 bases lying between them. There are 12 residues in the CDR3. Germline V gene data show CDR1 as SGHTA and CDR2 as FQGNSA. This clone has only a few counts. The sequence was obtained from a man aged 18-30 years in good health and CMV-seropositive. Sequencing was done on a sample of PBMCs. This chain uses TRBV7-2 with TRBJ2-5, with D hard to call. The CDR3: CASSLIGETQYF. DNA for the CDR3: TGTGCCAGCAGCTTAATCGGTGAGACCCAGTACTTC.